The clone carrying this T cell receptor (beta chain) was detected ten times or more. The sample is drawn from a study of human T cells and chemical hapten exposure. Across the whole study: Donors were sensitized with 2% DPC on the upper inner arm.

Germline-derived CDR1 and CDR2 are LNHDA and SQIVND (reference sequence). The V end lost 3 bases, the J end lost 7 bases, and 15 bases lay between the germline ends. CDR3 length equals 14 residues. Time point meaning: patch test 3, about 24 weeks after DPC sensitization. Treatment indicated: therapeutic diphenylcyclopropenone sensitization with weekly scalp DPC. TCRdb used MiXCR to reprocess the RACE reads, holding one entry per CDR3 protein. Found here are about 120,000 distinct CDR3 sequences, around 11% of them singletons; the top ten hold 2% to 2.5%. The source material was whole blood, sampled in connection with sensitization to the hapten diphenylcyclopropenone (DPC). This TCR came from a woman aged 45-65 years with alopecia areata. Some clones in this sample may be carry-over from other donors' samples. The V and J genes are TRBV19 and TRBJ2-5; D call uncertain. The CDR3 bases are TGTGCCAGTAGTATTTGGAATTTGGAAGGGACCCAGTACTTC. It translates to CASSIWNLEGTQYF.